A single sample is the source of the 21 T cell receptor beta chains below, sequenced in a study of cytomegalovirus exposure and HLA in healthy donors. A multiplex PCR was run with 60 Vbeta primers and 13 Jbeta primers. Libraries were prepared by immunoSEQ multiplex PCR; TCRdb keeps only in-frame clonotypes and omits some of them. The table records approximately 110,000 clones, over 70% of them present only once. The material sequenced was PBMCs. Receptors were obtained from a woman aged 40-49 years in good health and CMV-seronegative.

The chain joins TRBV29-1 to TRBJ1-2; D unclear. Deletions cut 2 bases from V and 8 bases from J, with 15 bases between. The CDR3 covers 13 residues. The germline V gene encodes CDR1 SQVTM and CDR2 ANQGSEA. The CDR3 reads CSVEKASPGGYTF. DNA for the CDR3: TGCAGCGTTGAAAAGGCCAGCCCGGGAGGCTACACCTTC.

The rearrangement links TRBV19 to TRBJ1-5, with a tentative D call TRBD1 (5 bases). V lost 5 bases, J lost 5 bases, and 7 bases lay in between. The CDR3 length is 12 residues. Per germline, CDR1 LNHDA and CDR2 SQIVND (reference sequence). DNA for the CDR3: TGTGCCAGTAGTCGGGGGGATCAGCCCCAGCATTTT. It encodes CASSRGDQPQHF.

The V call is TRBV5-4, the J call TRBJ1-2; 7 nucleotides line up with TRBD1. Germline lookup yields CDR1 SGHNT and CDR2 YYREEE (reference sequence). Trimming cost V 4 bases and J 2 bases; bases outside gene matches: 5. This CDR3 has 14 amino acids. Here the CDR3 reads CASSNKTGNYGYTF. For the CDR3, the DNA is TGTGCCAGCAGCAATAAGACAGGGAACTATGGCTACACCTTC. Looking up the rest from reference TRBV5-4 and TRBJ1-2 gives the full variable domain: ETGVTQSPTHLIKTRGQQVTLRCSSQSGHNTVSWYQQALGQGPQFIFQYYREEENGRGNFPPRFSGLQFPNYSSELNVNALELDDSALYLCASSNKTGNYGYTFGSGTRLTVV.

V is TRBV7-2 and J is TRBJ1-6, with D possibly matching TRBD1 (5 bases). V was clipped by 5 bases and J by 9 bases, with 20 bases between them. The CDR3 is 16 amino acids. Germline V CDR1 and CDR2: SGHTA, FQGNSA. In nucleotides, the CDR3 is TGTGCCAGCAGCCCGATGTATCAGGGTGATGGTTCACCCCTCCACTTT. It is translated as CASSPMYQGDGSPLHF.

The chain joins TRBV6-1 to TRBJ1-2; 10 nucleotides agree with TRBD1. The germline V gene encodes CDR1 MNHNS and CDR2 SASEGT. The CDR3 sequence is 14 residues long. The trim removed 6 bases at V and 7 bases at J, leaving 8 bases unmatched. In DNA form, the CDR3 reads TGTGCCAGCAGACATAGACAGGGGGCGATTGGCTACACCTTC. Encoded protein: CASRHRQGAIGYTF.

In its sample, this clone was seen a few times. The chain uses TRBV5-6 and TRBJ1-6, with 8 bases fitting TRBD1. The germline CDR1 and CDR2 sequences are SGHDT and YYEEEE. CDR3 length: 15 residues. After removal of 3 bases from V and 14 bases from J, the junction contained 13 bases not matched to a gene. CDR3 protein: CASSSDRALPLTLHF. In DNA, the CDR3 is TGTGCCAGCAGCTCGGACAGGGCGCTACCCCTCACCCTCCACTTT.

The gene calls are TRBV10-1 and TRBJ1-2; D gene ambiguous. V shed 4 bases and J shed 2 bases, with 11 bases lying between them. The germline CDR1 and CDR2 sequences are WNHNN and SYGVQD (reference sequence). The CDR3 is 14 residues long. CDR3 DNA: TGCGCCAGCAGTGTCTCTGGCCGCAACTATGGCTACACCTTC. It translates to CASSVSGRNYGYTF.

The rearrangement uses TRBV10-1 and TRBJ1-2; D is perhaps TRBD1 (6 bases). This CDR3 is 11 amino acids long. Germline values: CDR1 WNHNN, CDR2 SYGVQD (reference sequence). V shed 3 bases and J shed 8 bases, with 7 bases lying between them. This CDR3 reads CASSEGGGYTF. CDR3 coding DNA: TGCGCCAGCAGTGAAGGGGGAGGCTACACCTTC.

The J gene is TRBJ2-5, the V gene TRBV7-2, with D perhaps TRBD2 (5 bases). The CDR3 totals 15 residues. V was shortened by 2 bases and J by 4 bases, with 14 bases between the two germline ends. CDR1 is SGHTA, CDR2 FQGNSA, per germline. CDR3 protein: CASSLFGLAGETQYF. CDR3 nucleotides: TGTGCCAGCAGCTTATTTGGGCTAGCAGGAGAGACCCAGTACTTC.

CDR3 DNA sequence: TGTGCCTGGTCGGGACTCTCCCCAGGCTCCTACAATGAGCAGTTCTTC. It encodes CAWSGLSPGSYNEQFF. The genes are TRBV30 and TRBJ2-1, with D perhaps TRBD2 (6 bases). The CDR3 is made up of 16 amino acids. Germline V lookup: CDR1 GTSNPN, CDR2 SVGIG (reference sequence). Deletions cut 5 bases from V and 0 bases from J, with 17 bases between.

This clone has more than one count but fewer than ten. The V and J genes are TRBV9 and TRBJ2-3, with D possibly TRBD2 on 6 matching bases. This CDR3 contains 21 residues. The ends were cut back, 0 bases at V and 1 base at J, with 27 bases in the middle. Looked up from germline, CDR1 is SGDLS and CDR2 is YYNGEE. The CDR3 loop reads CASSVGSGLTLIRLGTDTQYF. The DNA of the CDR3 is TGTGCCAGCAGCGTAGGGTCTGGACTAACTCTTATCCGCCTTGGCACAGATACGCAGTATTTT. The whole variable domain, remainder taken from reference TRBV9 and TRBJ2-3, is DSGVTQTPKHLITATGQRVTLRCSPRSGDLSVYWYQQSLDQGLQFLIQYYNGEERAKGNILERFSAQQFPDLHSELNLSSLELGDSALYFCASSVGSGLTLIRLGTDTQYFGPGTRLTVL.

This clone was recorded only once. This chain links TRBV7-9 with TRBJ2-5, with D unclear. The CDR3 covers 14 residues. V lost 1 base and J 4 bases, leaving 10 bases between the germline ends. Germline V lookup: CDR1 SEHNR, CDR2 FQNEAQ (reference sequence). Here the CDR3 DNA reads TGTGCCAGCAGCTTAGTCCTCGACTCAGAGACCCAGTACTTC. It translates to CASSLVLDSETQYF.

J is TRBJ2-1 and V is TRBV5-1; 9 bases agree with TRBD2. V lost 2 bases to trimming and J lost 6 bases; unmatched junction nucleotides: 9. Germline V gene sequence: CDR1 SGHRS, CDR2 YFSETQ. The CDR3 covers 16 residues. The CDR3 protein is CASSFRGGGALNEQFF. The CDR3 region has the DNA TGCGCCAGCAGCTTCCGTGGCGGGGGGGCCCTCAATGAGCAGTTCTTC. The variable domain in full, with the rest retrieved from reference TRBV5-1 and TRBJ2-1, is KAGVTQTPRYLIKTRGQQVTLSCSPISGHRSVSWYQQTPGQGLQFLFEYFSETQRNKGNFPGRFSGRQFSNSRSEMNVSTLELGDSALYLCASSFRGGGALNEQFFGPGTRLTVL.

The chain employs TRBV9 and TRBJ2-7; 8 bases map to TRBD2. Germline loops: CDR1 SGDLS, CDR2 YYNGEE. CDR3 length: 16 amino acids. Trimming took 0 bases from V and 0 from J; bases not matched to a gene: 5. CDR3 nucleotide sequence: TGTGCCAGCAGCGTAGACCCCAGCGGGAGCTCCTACGAGCAGTACTTC. It yields the protein CASSVDPSGSSYEQYF.

This clone was seen a few times. In the same sample, other DNA sequences code for this CDR3. CDR3 residues: CASSIGGETQYF. The CDR3 DNA is TGTGCCAGTAGTATCGGGGGAGAGACCCAGTACTTC. The rearrangement uses TRBV19 and TRBJ2-5, with D tentatively TRBD2 (6 bases). Deletions cut 3 bases from V and 4 bases from J, with 6 bases between. This CDR3 comprises 12 residues. Germline CDR1 reads LNHDA; CDR2 reads SQIVND (reference sequence).

The chain joins TRBV2 to TRBJ2-7, with 11 bases aligning to TRBD1. V lost 8 bases to trimming and J lost 7 bases; unmatched junction nucleotides: 10. The germline V gene has CDR1 SNHLY and CDR2 FYNNEI. The CDR3 runs 14 residues. Here the CDR3 reads CASRSGTGGGEQYF. The CDR3 DNA reads TGTGCCAGCCGGTCCGGGACAGGGGGTGGGGAGCAGTACTTC.

The J gene is TRBJ1-4, the V gene TRBV5-1, with D unresolved. V was shortened by 0 bases and J by 7 bases, with 10 bases between the two germline ends. CDR3 size: 14 residues. Germline CDR1 reads SGHRS; CDR2 reads YFSETQ. In DNA, the CDR3 is TGCGCCAGCAGCTTGGCGGAGATCGGTGAAAAACTGTTTTTT. Protein: CASSLAEIGEKLFF.

Here the CDR3 DNA reads TGTGCCAGCAGCTTAGAGGGGACTAAAAAGACCCAGTACTTC. This encodes CASSLEGTKKTQYF. The V and J genes are TRBV7-6 and TRBJ2-5; 7 nucleotides agree with TRBD2. The CDR3 sequence is 14 residues long. J was trimmed by 6 bases and V by 1 base; bases with no gene match: 5. Germline assignment: CDR1 SGHVS and CDR2 FNYEAQ.

This clone appeared a few times. V is TRBV4-1 and J is TRBJ1-1, with D perhaps matching TRBD1 (6 bases). The CDR3 contains 15 residues. CDR1 MGHRA and CDR2 YSYEKL come from the germline V gene. Trimming pared 4 bases from V and 5 bases from J, leaving 17 bases between. The CDR3 bases are TGCGCCAGCAGCCCCGGAAGGGGGTTGGGTACTGAAGCTTTCTTT. Amino acid sequence: CASSPGRGLGTEAFF.

This chain joins TRBV7-9 and TRBJ2-3, with 9 bases matching TRBD1. CDR1 is SEHNR and CDR2 is FQNEAQ in the germline V gene (reference sequence). The junction had 8 bases not matched to a gene; V was cut back by 5 bases and J by 2 bases. This CDR3 has 16 residues. In DNA, the CDR3 is TGTGCCAGCAGCCAGGGACAGGGCGTTAACACAGATACGCAGTATTTT. Translation: CASSQGQGVNTDTQYF.

A word on this clone: One junction end does not reproduce the germline sequence, and a read error may be involved. CDR3 in DNA: TGTGCCAGCAGCTGGTACCGGGACAGGGGTGTTAACTTC. It is translated as CASSWYRDRGVNF. The V call is TRBV7-9, the J call TRBJ2-4; TRBD1 matches at 10 bases. CDR1 is SEHNR and CDR2 is FQNEAQ in the germline V gene (reference sequence). There are 13 residues in the CDR3.